The 29 T cell receptor beta chains given below trace back to one sample, sequenced in a study of radiotherapy plus CTLA-4 blockade in lung cancer. Some clones are missing from TCRdb's copy, which holds only in-frame ones; the method was immunoSEQ multiplex PCR. Among fewer than 50,000 clones listed, roughly 63% were seen once. This sample comprised peripheral blood, obtained from a patient treated with radiotherapy plus ipilimumab. The source of these receptors is a human donor with non-small cell lung cancer who had a partial response to radiotherapy plus ipilimumab.

The chain combines TRBV6-5 with TRBJ1-6; a weak D match, TRBD1 (5 bases). The germline V gene encodes CDR1 MNHEY and CDR2 SVGAGI. This CDR3 is 15 amino acids long. Trimming removed 4 bases at V and 7 bases at J, with 14 bases between. CDR3 in amino acids: CASSLTQQANSPLHF. DNA for the CDR3: TGTGCCAGCAGTTTGACCCAACAGGCCAATTCACCCCTCCACTTT.

This clone is a singleton in its sample. The V gene is TRBV6-1, the J gene TRBJ2-5; 9 bases align to TRBD2. CDR1 and CDR2 from the germline V gene are MNHNS and SASEGT. This CDR3 contains 17 residues. Germline trimming cut 1 base from V and 4 bases from J; bases unmatched to any gene: 10. CDR3 sequence: CASSEVGAGGPGETQYF. As DNA, the CDR3 is TGTGCCAGCAGTGAAGTAGGGGCGGGAGGGCCGGGAGAGACCCAGTACTTC.

This clone was counted between two and nine times. This rearrangement joins TRBV9 to TRBJ2-2; TRBD2 agrees at 12 bases. CDR1 SGDLS and CDR2 YYNGEE come from the germline V gene. Trimming cost V 4 bases and J 0 bases; bases outside gene matches: 7. This CDR3 comprises 18 residues. The CDR3 protein is CASSPRTSGTTNTGELFF. CDR3 DNA: TGTGCCAGCAGCCCGAGGACTAGCGGGACAACGAACACCGGGGAGCTGTTTTTT.

This clone was found once. CDR3 loop: CASSSDRGRGQPQHF. CDR3 nucleotide sequence: TGTGCCAGCAGCTCCGACAGGGGGCGCGGTCAGCCCCAGCATTTT. The V and J genes are TRBV7-8 and TRBJ1-5; 10 bases fit TRBD1. The CDR3 covers 15 residues. V gave up 4 bases and J gave up 6 bases; unmatched junction bases: 6. Per the germline V gene, CDR1 is SGHVS and CDR2 is FQNEAQ.

The gene calls are TRBV30 and TRBJ1-1; possibly TRBD1 for D (6 bases). Trimming removed 0 bases from V and 5 bases from J, with 13 bases in between. The CDR3 contains 14 residues. Germline V gene data show CDR1 as GTSNPN and CDR2 as SVGIG (reference sequence). This CDR3 reads CAWSVLGGWTEAFF. The CDR3 region has the DNA TGTGCCTGGAGTGTTTTAGGGGGTTGGACTGAAGCTTTCTTT. The full variable domain, rest sourced from reference TRBV30 and TRBJ1-1, is SQTIHQWPATLVQPVGSPLSLECTVEGTSNPNLYWYRQAAGRGLQLLFYSVGIGQISSEVPQNLSASRPQDRQFILSSKKLLLSDSGFYLCAWSVLGGWTEAFFGQGTRLTVV.

CDR3 DNA: TGCGCCAGCAGCTTGGCAGGGAAGGCTGAAGCTTTCTTT. Its translation is CASSLAGKAEAFF. The V and J genes are TRBV5-1 and TRBJ1-1; possible D gene TRBD1, 5 bases. The germline V and J ends were trimmed by 0 bases and 6 bases, with 9 bases remaining between them. CDR1 and CDR2 (germline): SGHRS, YFSETQ. The CDR3 runs to 13 residues. Variable domain in full (rest from reference TRBV5-1 and TRBJ1-1): KAGVTQTPRYLIKTRGQQVTLSCSPISGHRSVSWYQQTPGQGLQFLFEYFSETQRNKGNFPGRFSGRQFSNSRSEMNVSTLELGDSALYLCASSLAGKAEAFFGQGTRLTVV.

There are a few counts of this clone. The chain employs TRBV11-2 and TRBJ2-3; 8 bases are a match to TRBD1. CDR3 length: 15 amino acids. CDR1 and CDR2 from the germline V gene are SGHAT and FQNNGV. After removal of 3 bases from V and 3 bases from J, the junction contained 5 bases not matched to a gene. The CDR3 spells CASSFGQGQTDTQYF. CDR3 DNA sequence: TGTGCCAGCAGCTTCGGACAGGGACAAACAGATACGCAGTATTTT.

The gene calls are TRBV11-1 and TRBJ2-4; a possible D gene is TRBD2 (6 bases). The germline V and J ends were trimmed by 5 bases and 6 bases, with 17 bases remaining between them. The CDR3 is 15 residues long. Looked up from germline, CDR1 is SGHAT and CDR2 is FQDESV (reference sequence). The DNA for the CDR3 is TGTGCCAGCAGCGCCGCTGGAGGGATGGGAAACATTCAGTACTTC. It is translated as CASSAAGGMGNIQYF.

The chain carries TRBV19 and TRBJ1-5; TRBD1 matches at 9 bases. J was trimmed by 6 bases and V by 2 bases; bases with no gene match: 2. Germline V gene lookup returns CDR1 LNHDA and CDR2 SQIVND (reference sequence). The length of the CDR3 is 14 residues. CDR3 amino acids: CASSINRGPQPQHF. The CDR3 DNA reads as TGTGCCAGTAGTATAAACAGGGGGCCTCAGCCCCAGCATTTT.

Details on this clone: Germline is not matched at one junction end, which may reflect a read error. Other DNA sequences of this sample code for an identical CDR3. The chain carries TRBV13 and TRBJ2-3; 8 bases are a match to TRBD1. Germline lookup yields CDR1 PRHDT and CDR2 FYEKMQ (reference sequence). The CDR3 sequence is 16 residues long. The CDR3 sequence: CASSIDPGQGTDTQYF. The DNA of the CDR3 is TGCGCCAGCAGTATTGACCCGGGACAGGGCACAGATACGCAGTATTTT. The full variable domain, in which reference TRBV13 and TRBJ2-3 provide the parts outside the CDR3, is AAGVIQSPRHLIKEKRETATLKCYPIPRHDTVYWYQQGPGQDPQFLISFYEKMQSDKGSIPDRFSAQQFSDYHSELNMSSLELGDSALYFCASSIDPGQGTDTQYFGPGTRLTVL.

This clone occurred a few times. This chain connects TRBV11-2 to TRBJ1-1; 7 bases line up with TRBD1. CDR3 length equals 16 residues. Germline V CDR1 and CDR2: SGHAT, FQNNGV. J gave up 1 base and V 3 bases, and 8 bases lay outside the gene matches. The CDR3 spells CASSFGLGQANTEAFF. The CDR3 nucleotides are TGTGCCAGCAGCTTCGGGCTCGGACAGGCGAACACTGAAGCTTTCTTT.

The chain carries TRBV7-9 and TRBJ2-7, with a possible D match to TRBD1 (6 bases). Between the trimmed V and J ends, which lost 8 bases and 0 bases, there was a span of 14 bases. Germline CDR1 SEHNR, CDR2 FQNEAQ (reference sequence). The CDR3 runs to 14 residues. The CDR3 region is CASASQGSSYEQYF. CDR3 in DNA: TGTGCCAGCGCCTCACAGGGATCCTCCTACGAGCAGTACTTC.

This chain uses TRBV4-1 with TRBJ2-3; D is perhaps TRBD2 (6 bases). Per germline, CDR1 MGHRA and CDR2 YSYEKL. Trimming removed 3 bases from V and 2 bases from J, with 9 bases in between. The CDR3 is 14 amino acids. CDR3: CASSQGLYTDTQYF. Here the CDR3 DNA reads TGCGCCAGCAGCCAGGGACTGTACACAGATACGCAGTATTTT.

The chain uses TRBV11-2 and TRBJ2-2; a weak D match, TRBD1 (5 bases). Germline lookup yields CDR1 SGHAT and CDR2 FQNNGV. The CDR3 consists of 15 residues. Trimming stripped 2 bases from V and 4 bases from J, with 11 bases between. The CDR3 reads CASSLQGRGTGELFF. In DNA form, the CDR3 reads TGTGCCAGCAGCTTACAGGGAAGAGGCACCGGGGAGCTGTTTTTT.

The chain has TRBV5-4 and TRBJ1-5; D is possibly TRBD1 (6 bases). Germline assignment: CDR1 SGHNT and CDR2 YYREEE (reference sequence). Trimming left V 0 bases short and J 14 bases short, with 15 bases between. The CDR3 length is 13 residues. CDR3 sequence reads: CASSLEVQGSKHF. DNA for the CDR3: TGTGCCAGCAGCTTGGAGGTACAGGGTTCTAAGCATTTT. Supplemented by reference TRBV5-4 and TRBJ1-5, the full variable domain reads ETGVTQSPTHLIKTRGQQVTLRCSSQSGHNTVSWYQQALGQGPQFIFQYYREEENGRGNFPPRFSGLQFPNYSSELNVNALELDDSALYLCASSLEVQGSKHFGDGTRLSIL.

This rearrangement joins TRBV15 to TRBJ1-2; 7 positions match TRBD1. This CDR3 region has 13 residues. V trimming: 0 bases; J trimming: 7 bases; junction bases outside the gene matches: 2. Germline loops: CDR1 LNHNV, CDR2 YYDKDF (reference sequence). This CDR3 reads CATSRDTGAGYTF. In DNA form, the CDR3 reads TGTGCCACCAGCAGAGACACAGGGGCTGGCTACACCTTC.

By sample fraction, this clone is medium-sized. This chain connects TRBV7-9 to TRBJ1-5; 8 positions match TRBD1. Germline V gene sequence: CDR1 SEHNR, CDR2 FQNEAQ (reference sequence). The CDR3 length is 15 residues. V lost 5 bases, J lost 2 bases, and 5 bases stayed unmatched. The CDR3 DNA reads TGTGCCAGCAGCGGTCAGGGGGCAGGCAATCAGCCCCAGCATTTT. It yields the protein CASSGQGAGNQPQHF. Variable domain in full (rest from reference TRBV7-9 and TRBJ1-5): DTGVSQNPRHKITKRGQNVTFRCDPISEHNRLYWYRQTLGQGPEFLTYFQNEAQLEKSRLLSDRFSAERPKGSFSTLEIQRTEQGDSAMYLCASSGQGAGNQPQHFGDGTRLSIL.

This chain connects TRBV7-2 to TRBJ2-5, with D perhaps TRBD2 (6 bases). Germline V lookup: CDR1 SGHTA, CDR2 FQGNSA. CDR3 length: 13 residues. V was shortened by 8 bases and J by 9 bases, with 19 bases between the two germline ends. The CDR3: CASGASPPGAQYF. Written as DNA, the CDR3 is TGTGCCAGCGGGGCCTCACCCCCGGGGGCCCAGTACTTC.

This chain uses TRBV5-1 with TRBJ2-5, with 7 bases lining up with TRBD1. V was pared by 0 bases and J by 6 bases, with 8 bases of the junction left unmatched. Per germline, CDR1 SGHRS and CDR2 YFSETQ. The CDR3 loop spans 15 amino acids. In DNA form, the CDR3 reads TGCGCCAGCAGCTTGGATTCAGGGGGTCGTCAGACCCAGTACTTC. Translating it yields CASSLDSGGRQTQYF.

The J gene is TRBJ2-2, the V gene TRBV29-1; 8 nucleotides match TRBD1. Germline values: CDR1 SQVTM, CDR2 ANQGSEA. The J segment lost 4 bases and the V segment lost 0 bases, leaving 10 bases of the junction unmatched. This CDR3 has 17 residues. The CDR3 sequence is CSVEDPPGTGLTGELFF. The CDR3 bases are TGCAGCGTTGAAGATCCCCCGGGGACAGGACTCACCGGGGAGCTGTTTTTT.

The chain links TRBV6-1 to TRBJ1-2; D is uncertain. CDR3 length: 16 residues. Trimming took 4 bases from V and 7 from J, leaving 22 bases between them. Germline V gives CDR1 MNHNS, CDR2 SASEGT. CDR3 DNA: TGTGCCAGCAGTGGCAGGTTCCGTAGGCCCGAGGGTGGCTACACCTTC. Protein: CASSGRFRRPEGGYTF.

The rearrangement uses TRBV4-1 and TRBJ2-7; D possibly corresponds to TRBD2 (5 bases). The V gene's germline CDR1 is MGHRA and CDR2 YSYEKL. Trimming left V 4 bases short and J 0 bases short, with 10 bases between. The CDR3 contains 14 residues. CDR3 DNA: TGCGCCAGCAGCCCCGACACTAGCTCCTACGAGCAGTACTTC. This gives the protein CASSPDTSSYEQYF.

V gene TRBV9 combines with J gene TRBJ1-5; 8 nucleotides match TRBD1. Germline CDR1 reads SGDLS; CDR2 reads YYNGEE. The V and J ends lost 4 bases and 4 bases, in that order; junction bases with no gene match: 4. This CDR3 has 14 residues. The chain's CDR3 is CASSPGQGNQPQHF. In DNA, the CDR3 is TGTGCCAGCAGCCCTGGACAGGGAAATCAGCCCCAGCATTTT.

CDR3 loop: CASSLTGFNSYEQYF. The CDR3 DNA reads as TGTGCCAGCAGCTTGACAGGGTTCAACTCCTACGAGCAGTACTTC. J is TRBJ2-7 and V is TRBV5-6; D is perhaps TRBD1 (6 bases). Germline V gene lookup returns CDR1 SGHDT and CDR2 YYEEEE. The length of the CDR3 is 15 residues. V lost 1 base to trimming and J lost 0 bases, with 11 bases between them.

The chain employs TRBV5-5 and TRBJ1-5; TRBD1 matches 8 bases. The CDR3 consists of 16 residues. Trimming removed 4 bases from V and 6 bases from J; junction bases left unmatched: 12. The germline V gene has CDR1 SGHKS and CDR2 YYEKEE (reference sequence). The CDR3 sequence: CASSQGQGRMGQPQHF. The CDR3 DNA follows: TGTGCCAGCAGCCAAGGACAGGGAAGGATGGGTCAGCCCCAGCATTTT.

The chain employs TRBV6-5 and TRBJ1-4; TRBD1 agrees at 7 bases. The CDR3 runs to 15 residues. V lost 6 bases and J lost 11; bases outside the gene matches: 15. Germline CDR1 and CDR2: MNHEY and SVGAGI. CDR3 sequence: CASSPSRQGRMKLFF. The CDR3 nucleotides are TGTGCCAGCAGCCCTTCACGACAGGGCAGGATGAAACTGTTTTTT.

The rearrangement links TRBV19 to TRBJ1-5; D gene unclear. The CDR3 spans 16 residues. CDR1 is LNHDA, CDR2 SQIVND, per germline (reference sequence). V was trimmed by 4 bases and J by 2 bases, leaving 15 bases between them. CDR3 protein: CASSTKGGVGNQPQHF. CDR3 DNA: TGTGCCAGTAGTACGAAGGGCGGGGTTGGCAATCAGCCCCAGCATTTT.

The chain carries TRBV5-5 and TRBJ1-3; TRBD1 might be the D (6 bases). V was cut by 5 bases and J by 2 bases, with 17 bases left in between. The germline CDR1 and CDR2 sequences are SGHKS and YYEKEE (reference sequence). The CDR3 contains 16 residues. DNA of the CDR3: TGTGCCAGCAGGACAATGACAGGAGAGGCTGGAAACACCATATATTTT. It is translated as CASRTMTGEAGNTIYF.

The chain has TRBV5-1 and TRBJ2-7; TRBD1 agrees at 11 bases. V shed 2 bases, J shed 2 bases, and the junction held 3 bases outside the gene matches. Germline CDR1 SGHRS, CDR2 YFSETQ. The length of the CDR3 is 15 residues. The CDR3 sequence: CASSLGQGATYEQYF. The CDR3 coding sequence is TGCGCCAGCAGCTTAGGACAGGGGGCAACCTACGAGCAGTACTTC.